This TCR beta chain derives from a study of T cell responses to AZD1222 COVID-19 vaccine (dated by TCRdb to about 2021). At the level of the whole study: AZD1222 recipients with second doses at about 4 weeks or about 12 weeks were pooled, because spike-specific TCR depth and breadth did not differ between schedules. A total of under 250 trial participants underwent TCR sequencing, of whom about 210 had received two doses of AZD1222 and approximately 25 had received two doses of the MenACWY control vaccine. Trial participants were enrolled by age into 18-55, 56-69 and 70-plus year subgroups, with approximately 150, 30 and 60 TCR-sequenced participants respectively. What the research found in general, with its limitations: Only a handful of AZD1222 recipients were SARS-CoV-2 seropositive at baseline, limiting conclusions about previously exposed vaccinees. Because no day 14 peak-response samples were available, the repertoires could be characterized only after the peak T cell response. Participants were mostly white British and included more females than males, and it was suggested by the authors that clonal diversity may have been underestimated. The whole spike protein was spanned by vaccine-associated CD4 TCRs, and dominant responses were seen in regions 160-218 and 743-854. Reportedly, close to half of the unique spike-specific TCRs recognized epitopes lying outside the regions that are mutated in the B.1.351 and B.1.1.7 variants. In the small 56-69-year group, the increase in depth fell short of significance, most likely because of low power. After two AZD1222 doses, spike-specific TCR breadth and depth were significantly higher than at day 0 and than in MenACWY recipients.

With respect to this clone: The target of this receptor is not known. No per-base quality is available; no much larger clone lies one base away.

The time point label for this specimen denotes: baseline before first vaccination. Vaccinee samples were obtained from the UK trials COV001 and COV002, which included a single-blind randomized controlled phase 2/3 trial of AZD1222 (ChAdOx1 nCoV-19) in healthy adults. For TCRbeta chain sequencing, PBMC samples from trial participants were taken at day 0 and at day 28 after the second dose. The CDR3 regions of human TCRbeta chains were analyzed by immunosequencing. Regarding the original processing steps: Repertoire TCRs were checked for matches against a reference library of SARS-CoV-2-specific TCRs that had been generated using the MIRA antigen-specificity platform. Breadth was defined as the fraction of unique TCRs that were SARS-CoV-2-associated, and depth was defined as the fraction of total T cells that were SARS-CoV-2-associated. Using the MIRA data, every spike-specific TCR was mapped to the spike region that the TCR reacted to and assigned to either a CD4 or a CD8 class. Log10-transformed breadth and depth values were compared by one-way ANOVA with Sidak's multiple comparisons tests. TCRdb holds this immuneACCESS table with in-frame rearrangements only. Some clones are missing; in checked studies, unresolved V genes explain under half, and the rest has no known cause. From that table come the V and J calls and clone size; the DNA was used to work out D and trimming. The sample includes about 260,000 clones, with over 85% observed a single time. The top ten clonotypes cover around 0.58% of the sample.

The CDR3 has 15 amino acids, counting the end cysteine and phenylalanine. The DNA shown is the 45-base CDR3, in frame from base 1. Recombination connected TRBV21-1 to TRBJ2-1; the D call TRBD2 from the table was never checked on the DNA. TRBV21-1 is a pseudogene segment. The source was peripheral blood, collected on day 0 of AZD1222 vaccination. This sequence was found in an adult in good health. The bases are TGTGCCCTAGAGACTAGCGGTTATCAGCGGGGTGAGCAGTTCTTC. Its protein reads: CALETSGYQRGEQFF.